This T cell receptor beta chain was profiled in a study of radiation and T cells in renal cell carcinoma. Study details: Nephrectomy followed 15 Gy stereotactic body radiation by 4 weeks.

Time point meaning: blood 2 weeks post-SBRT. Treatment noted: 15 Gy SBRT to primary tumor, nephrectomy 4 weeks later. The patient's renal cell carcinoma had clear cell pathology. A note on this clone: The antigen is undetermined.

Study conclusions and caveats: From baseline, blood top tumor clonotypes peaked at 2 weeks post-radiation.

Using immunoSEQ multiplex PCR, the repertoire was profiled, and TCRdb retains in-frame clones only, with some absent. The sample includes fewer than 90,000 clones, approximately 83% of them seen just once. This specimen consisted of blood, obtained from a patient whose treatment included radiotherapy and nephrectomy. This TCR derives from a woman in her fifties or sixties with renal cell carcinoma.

The CDR3 loop is CASSFFNYGYTF. In DNA form, the CDR3 reads TGTGCCAGCAGTTTTTTTAACTATGGCTACACCTTC. V gene TRBV28 combines with J gene TRBJ1-2; no firm D call. Germline V gene data show CDR1 as MDHEN and CDR2 as SYDVKM. V was clipped by 3 bases and J by 1 base, with 3 bases between them. The CDR3 covers 12 residues.